Listed below are T cell receptor beta chains from one sample, sequenced in a study of blood T cells in healthy people across ages. MiXCR, run by TCRdb on the 5' RACE reads, gives a single entry per CDR3 protein. This sample has roughly 800,000 distinct CDR3 sequences, with 20% to 30% found just once. The same specimen was also included in a second study, on T cells of mothers and their children.

The specimen sequenced was blood. These receptor sequences come from a boy younger than 18 in good health. Each CDR3 is given with its conserved first and last residue. The D gene is left open where the match is weak. Rows may omit the clone size; those that give it use once, few, many or a size class.

j_call: TRBJ2-1
d_call: -
v_call: TRBV27
clone_size: -
cdr3_aa: CASSFNTEGSNEQFF
cdr3_nt: TGTGCCAGCAGTTTTAATACAGAGGGGAGCAATGAGCAGTTCTTC

j_call: TRBJ2-3
d_call: -
v_call: TRBV9
clone_size: -
cdr3_aa: CASSVETAGFPFF
cdr3_nt: TGTGCCAGCAGCGTAGAAACGGCAGGGTTTCCGTTTTTT

j_call: TRBJ2-1
d_call: TRBD2
v_call: TRBV12-3/TRBV12-4
clone_size: -
cdr3_aa: CASSLRLAGVNEQFF
cdr3_nt: TGTGCCAGCAGTTTAAGACTAGCGGGAGTAAATGAGCAGTTCTTC

j_call: TRBJ2-2
d_call: -
v_call: TRBV12-3/TRBV12-4
clone_size: -
cdr3_aa: CVCRANTGELFF
cdr3_nt: TGTGTTTGTCGCGCGAACACCGGGGAGCTGTTTTTT

j_call: TRBJ1-2
d_call: -
v_call: TRBV7-9
clone_size: once
cdr3_aa: CASSLGRGLDYGYTF
cdr3_nt: TGTGCCAGCAGCTTGGGAAGAGGGTTGGACTATGGCTACACCTTC

j_call: TRBJ2-5
d_call: -
v_call: TRBV11-2
clone_size: few
cdr3_aa: CASHHSNRQQETQYF
cdr3_nt: TGTGCCAGTCACCACTCAAACCGACAGCAAGAGACCCAGTACTTC

j_call: TRBJ2-3
d_call: -
v_call: TRBV20-1
clone_size: -
cdr3_aa: CSARPGHLSTDTQYF
cdr3_nt: TGCAGTGCTAGACCGGGACATCTAAGCACAGATACGCAGTATTTT

j_call: TRBJ1-4
d_call: TRBD1
v_call: TRBV7-2
clone_size: few
cdr3_aa: CASSQDRGYNEKLFF
cdr3_nt: TGTGCCAGCAGCCAGGACAGGGGTTATAATGAAAAACTGTTTTTT

j_call: TRBJ2-7
d_call: TRBD2
v_call: TRBV11-3
clone_size: -
cdr3_aa: CASRPTSSGTSGVATYEQYF
cdr3_nt: TGTGCCAGCAGGCCTACCTCATCCGGGACTAGCGGGGTGGCCACCTACGAGCAGTACTTC

j_call: TRBJ1-4
d_call: -
v_call: TRBV7-9
clone_size: -
cdr3_aa: CASSLPRGTGAAEKLFF
cdr3_nt: TGTGCCAGCAGCTTACCCCGCGGAACGGGGGCGGCTGAAAAACTGTTTTTT

j_call: TRBJ2-1
d_call: -
v_call: TRBV12-3/TRBV12-4
clone_size: few
cdr3_aa: CASSLALANEQFF
cdr3_nt: TGTGCCAGCAGTTTAGCGCTAGCCAATGAGCAGTTCTTC

j_call: TRBJ2-5
d_call: -
v_call: TRBV15
clone_size: few
cdr3_aa: CATSRGSAQETQYF
cdr3_nt: TGTGCCACCAGCAGAGGGTCCGCCCAAGAGACCCAGTACTTC